This entry describes one TCR beta chain. The antigen remains undetermined. The sample belongs to a study of cytomegalovirus exposure and HLA in healthy donors. Study in general: Later analysis reported that the roughly 120 validation repertoires shared the platform of the approximately 690 first-cohort repertoires. General observations from the study: A few CMV-associated chains were confirmed in vitro to be specific for CMV antigens. Both high specificity and high sensitivity reportedly marked the classifier's diagnosis of cytomegalovirus status. The authors enumerated over 150 TCR beta chains as linked to cytomegalovirus.

Generated by immunoSEQ multiplex PCR, the TCRdb table keeps only in-frame clones and is missing some. Found here are 150,000 to 180,000 clones, 85% to 90% of them singletons; the top ten hold about 2.2%. CDR3 size: 14 residues. Germline V gene sequence: CDR1 SGHTA, CDR2 FQGNSA. V was clipped by 5 bases and J by 4 bases; unmatched bases: 4. The chain has TRBV7-2 and TRBJ1-3, with 8 bases lining up with TRBD1. The sample taken for sequencing was PBMCs. This clonotype was sampled from a human donor in good health. For the CDR3, the DNA is TGTGCCAGCAGCGCGGACAGGGTCGGAAACACCATATATTTT. It is translated as CASSADRVGNTIYF.